This is a list of T cell receptor beta chains from one sample in a study of CD8 T cells in Susac syndrome. A single record per CDR3 protein comes from TCRdb applying MiXCR to the immunoSEQ multiplex PCR reads. Of 100,000 to 150,000 distinct CDR3 sequences in the sample, roughly 76% are singletons; the top ten hold roughly 0.48%. Sequenced input: CD8+ T cells from PBMCs. These receptors all stem from a human donor with multiple sclerosis. CDR3s include the opening cysteine and the closing phenylalanine or tryptophan. Each record gives: V gene, D gene, CDR3 length, clone size, J gene, CDR3 DNA, CDR3 protein. D genes are given only for firm matches. Clone sizes are given selectively: once, few, many, or a class where the clone is expanded.

v_gene: TRBV5-4
d_gene: NA
len: 12
abundance: NA
j_gene: TRBJ1-2
CDR3nt: TGTGCCAGCAGCTTGTGGCAATGGGGCTACACCTTC
CDR3aa: CASSLWQWGYTF

v_gene: TRBV7-8
d_gene: NA
len: 18
abundance: NA
j_gene: TRBJ2-1
CDR3nt: TGTGCCAGCAGCTTTAATCTCAAGACGGCAGGTCTTTGGAATGAGCAGTTCTTC
CDR3aa: CASSFNLKTAGLWNEQFF

v_gene: TRBV19
d_gene: TRBD2
len: 11
abundance: few
j_gene: TRBJ2-1
CDR3nt: TGTGCCAGCGGACTAGGCAATGAGCAGTTCTTC
CDR3aa: CASGLGNEQFF

v_gene: TRBV27
d_gene: NA
len: 14
abundance: NA
j_gene: TRBJ1-4
CDR3nt: TGTGCCAGCAGTTTAAGACGGCATAATGAAAAACTGTTTTTT
CDR3aa: CASSLRRHNEKLFF

v_gene: TRBV24-1
d_gene: NA
len: 13
abundance: NA
j_gene: TRBJ2-2
CDR3nt: TGTGCCACCAAGGACTCGAACACCGGGGAGCTGTTTTTT
CDR3aa: CATKDSNTGELFF

v_gene: TRBV9
d_gene: NA
len: 14
abundance: NA
j_gene: TRBJ2-1
CDR3nt: TGTGCCAGCAAACCCGGGACTGGTTACAATGAGCAGTTCTTC
CDR3aa: CASKPGTGYNEQFF

v_gene: TRBV19
d_gene: NA
len: 14
abundance: NA
j_gene: TRBJ1-1
CDR3nt: TGTGCCAGTAGTATTGGGGAAATGAACACTGAAGCTTTCTTT
CDR3aa: CASSIGEMNTEAFF

v_gene: TRBV12-3/TRBV12-4
d_gene: NA
len: 16
abundance: NA
j_gene: TRBJ2-2
CDR3nt: TGTGCCAGCAGTCTGTCCACTACCAACGGCCCCGGGGAGCTGTTTTTT
CDR3aa: CASSLSTTNGPGELFF

v_gene: TRBV6-1
d_gene: NA
len: 15
abundance: NA
j_gene: TRBJ1-1
CDR3nt: TGTGCCAGCAGTGGACCCCTGATTGTGAACACTGAAGCTTTCTTT
CDR3aa: CASSGPLIVNTEAFF

v_gene: TRBV11-2
d_gene: TRBD1
len: 14
abundance: NA
j_gene: TRBJ2-1
CDR3nt: TGTGCCAGCAGCCCCCGACCCAGGGGGAATGAGCAGTTCTTC
CDR3aa: CASSPRPRGNEQFF

v_gene: TRBV5-5
d_gene: NA
len: 13
abundance: few
j_gene: TRBJ2-3
CDR3nt: TGTGCCAGCAGGCTGACTTGGGGGGATACGCAGTATTTT
CDR3aa: CASRLTWGDTQYF

v_gene: TRBV5-6
d_gene: NA
len: 15
abundance: NA
j_gene: TRBJ1-5
CDR3nt: TGTGCCAGCAGCTTGGGACCGGGGGAAAATCAGCCCCAGCATTTT
CDR3aa: CASSLGPGENQPQHF

v_gene: TRBV7-9
d_gene: NA
len: 16
abundance: NA
j_gene: TRBJ2-7
CDR3nt: TGTGCCAGCAACTTAACATTTGGGCAGGGGCAGTACGAGCAGTACTTC
CDR3aa: CASNLTFGQGQYEQYF

v_gene: TRBV7-9
d_gene: NA
len: 16
abundance: NA
j_gene: TRBJ2-3
CDR3nt: TGTGCCAGCAGCTTTCCGTCCGTAACTCCCACAGATACGCAGTATTTT
CDR3aa: CASSFPSVTPTDTQYF

v_gene: TRBV11-3
d_gene: NA
len: 13
abundance: NA
j_gene: TRBJ2-2
CDR3nt: TGTGCCAGCAGCCCGCAGTACACCGGGGAGCTGTTTTTT
CDR3aa: CASSPQYTGELFF

v_gene: TRBV18
d_gene: NA
len: 17
abundance: NA
j_gene: TRBJ1-5
CDR3nt: TGTGCCAGCTCACCCCAGGGCTCCTTCCATTCCAATCAGCCCCAGCATTTT
CDR3aa: CASSPQGSFHSNQPQHF

v_gene: TRBV6-5
d_gene: NA
len: 15
abundance: NA
j_gene: TRBJ1-6
CDR3nt: TGTGCCAGCAGTTACTCGACCTTTGATAATTCACCCCTCCACTTT
CDR3aa: CASSYSTFDNSPLHF

v_gene: TRBV28
d_gene: NA
len: 15
abundance: NA
j_gene: TRBJ2-5
CDR3nt: TGTGCCAGCAGCCCCGGGTTTTCCTCGCAAGAGACCCAGTACTTC
CDR3aa: CASSPGFSSQETQYF

v_gene: TRBV7-2
d_gene: NA
len: 14
abundance: few
j_gene: TRBJ2-3
CDR3nt: TGTGCCAGCAGCTTCCGGGACCCCACAGATACGCAGTATTTT
CDR3aa: CASSFRDPTDTQYF

v_gene: TRBV7-9
d_gene: NA
len: 14
abundance: few
j_gene: TRBJ1-1
CDR3nt: TGTGCCAGCAGCCGGGAGAGCCAGAACACTGAAGCTTTCTTT
CDR3aa: CASSRESQNTEAFF

v_gene: TRBV6-5
d_gene: TRBD1
len: 14
abundance: few
j_gene: TRBJ2-7
CDR3nt: TGTGCCAGCAGTTACGGGACAGGGAATGTCGAGCAGTACTTC
CDR3aa: CASSYGTGNVEQYF

v_gene: TRBV7-9
d_gene: TRBD1
len: 14
abundance: few
j_gene: TRBJ1-5
CDR3nt: TGTGCCAGCAGTCAGGACAGGGGGGAGCAGCCCCAGCATTTT
CDR3aa: CASSQDRGEQPQHF

v_gene: TRBV23-1
d_gene: NA
len: 16
abundance: NA
j_gene: TRBJ2-1
CDR3nt: TGCGCCAGCAGTCAAGTCAGTGTGGATCCTACAATGAGCAGTTTCTTC
CDR3aa: CASSQVSVDPTMSSFF

v_gene: TRBV7-9
d_gene: TRBD1
len: 15
abundance: once
j_gene: TRBJ2-7
CDR3nt: TGTGCCAGCAGCTATTGGGGGACAGGGCTCGGCGAGCAGTACTTC
CDR3aa: CASSYWGTGLGEQYF

v_gene: TRBV19
d_gene: NA
len: 14
abundance: NA
j_gene: TRBJ1-5
CDR3nt: TGTGCCAGTAGTATGATCTTAGGGGATCAGCCCCAGCATTTT
CDR3aa: CASSMILGDQPQHF

v_gene: TRBV24-1
d_gene: NA
len: 19
abundance: once
j_gene: TRBJ2-1
CDR3nt: TGTGCCACCAGTGGATCGGCAGGGGTGGAGATCCCGTTGCAGGATGAGCAGTTCTTC
CDR3aa: CATSGSAGVEIPLQDEQFF

v_gene: TRBV20-1
d_gene: NA
len: 16
abundance: NA
j_gene: TRBJ2-2
CDR3nt: TGCAGTGCTAGAGATCCGCAGCGGCTGGGCACCGGGGAGCTGTTTTTT
CDR3aa: CSARDPQRLGTGELFF

v_gene: TRBV7-9
d_gene: NA
len: 17
abundance: NA
j_gene: TRBJ2-7
CDR3nt: TGTGCCAGCAGCTTATCCAGGGGTGAAACCTTCTCCTACGAGCAGTACTTC
CDR3aa: CASSLSRGETFSYEQYF

v_gene: TRBV30
d_gene: NA
len: 13
abundance: NA
j_gene: TRBJ2-1
CDR3nt: TGTGCCTGCTTCGCGTTAGGGCTGAATGAGCAGTTCTTC
CDR3aa: CACFALGLNEQFF

v_gene: TRBV7-9
d_gene: TRBD1
len: 18
abundance: NA
j_gene: TRBJ2-1
CDR3nt: TGTGCCAGCAACAACGAAATTAAAGGACAGGGCCTATACAATGAGCAGTTCTTC
CDR3aa: CASNNEIKGQGLYNEQFF

v_gene: TRBV6-2/TRBV6-3
d_gene: NA
len: 14
abundance: NA
j_gene: TRBJ2-1
CDR3nt: TGTGCCAGCAGTTACATGGGGGGGGCCAATGAGCAGTTCTTC
CDR3aa: CASSYMGGANEQFF

v_gene: TRBV7-9
d_gene: NA
len: 15
abundance: NA
j_gene: TRBJ1-4
CDR3nt: TGTGCCAGCAGCCCCCCGACAGGTCTTAATGAAAAACTGTTTTTT
CDR3aa: CASSPPTGLNEKLFF

v_gene: TRBV11-3
d_gene: NA
len: 15
abundance: NA
j_gene: TRBJ2-1
CDR3nt: TGTGCCAGCAGCTTAGATCTGGGTAGTAGCAATGAGCAGTTCTTC
CDR3aa: CASSLDLGSSNEQFF

v_gene: TRBV7-9
d_gene: TRBD2
len: 16
abundance: NA
j_gene: TRBJ2-5
CDR3nt: TGTGCCAGCAGCCCGCAGATATTAGCGGGACGCGAGACCCAGTACTTC
CDR3aa: CASSPQILAGRETQYF

v_gene: TRBV10-3
d_gene: NA
len: 14
abundance: NA
j_gene: TRBJ1-2
CDR3nt: TGTGCCATCACAACCGGGGCCGCTAACTATGGCTACACCTTC
CDR3aa: CAITTGAANYGYTF

v_gene: TRBV10-3
d_gene: NA
len: 16
abundance: NA
j_gene: TRBJ1-3
CDR3nt: TGTGCCATCAGTCCCGGGACCCTAACCTCTGGAAACACCATATATTTT
CDR3aa: CAISPGTLTSGNTIYF

v_gene: TRBV9
d_gene: NA
len: 15
abundance: NA
j_gene: TRBJ2-3
CDR3nt: TGTGCCAGCAGCGTAGAGGCATATATTTCAGATACGCAGTATTTT
CDR3aa: CASSVEAYISDTQYF

v_gene: TRBV7-8
d_gene: TRBD2
len: 15
abundance: NA
j_gene: TRBJ2-1
CDR3nt: TGTGCCAGCGCCCAAGCGGGGGGGCCCTACAATGAGCAGTTCTTC
CDR3aa: CASAQAGGPYNEQFF

v_gene: TRBV10-3
d_gene: TRBD2
len: 15
abundance: NA
j_gene: TRBJ2-3
CDR3nt: TGTGCCATCAGTGAGAACCTAGCGGGAGCAGATACGCAGTATTTT
CDR3aa: CAISENLAGADTQYF

v_gene: TRBV11-2
d_gene: NA
len: 17
abundance: NA
j_gene: TRBJ2-5
CDR3nt: TGTGCCAGCAGCTTAGATTTTGGCCTTCCCCCCCAAGAGACCCAGTACTTC
CDR3aa: CASSLDFGLPPQETQYF

v_gene: TRBV13
d_gene: NA
len: 16
abundance: NA
j_gene: TRBJ1-2
CDR3nt: TGTGCCAGCAGCTTAAACTTACAGAGGGGGGACTATGGCTACACCTTC
CDR3aa: CASSLNLQRGDYGYTF

v_gene: TRBV4-1
d_gene: NA
len: 16
abundance: few
j_gene: TRBJ1-5
CDR3nt: TGCGCCAGCAGCCAAGTTGGTATTTATAGCAATCAGCCCCAGCATTTT
CDR3aa: CASSQVGIYSNQPQHF

v_gene: TRBV7-2
d_gene: NA
len: 15
abundance: NA
j_gene: TRBJ2-7
CDR3nt: TGTGCCAGCAGCTCGCTAGAGGAGGAGTCCTACGAGCAGTACTTC
CDR3aa: CASSSLEEESYEQYF

v_gene: TRBV19
d_gene: NA
len: 13
abundance: NA
j_gene: TRBJ2-1
CDR3nt: TGTGCCAGTAGTATCGGAGGGCGGGGTGAGCAGTTCTTC
CDR3aa: CASSIGGRGEQFF

v_gene: TRBV7-9
d_gene: NA
len: 17
abundance: NA
j_gene: TRBJ2-4
CDR3nt: TGTGCCAGCAGCCACTCAAGGGCGGTCCTAAGTCAAAACATTCAGTACTTC
CDR3aa: CASSHSRAVLSQNIQYF

v_gene: TRBV12-3/TRBV12-4
d_gene: NA
len: 15
abundance: NA
j_gene: TRBJ1-3
CDR3nt: TGTGCCAGCAACTCCTACAGGGTCTCTGGAAACACCATATATTTT
CDR3aa: CASNSYRVSGNTIYF